Listed below are T cell receptor beta chains from one sample, sequenced in a study of blood T cell repertoires in COVID-19. Clones were sequenced by immunoSEQ multiplex PCR, and TCRdb holds only the in-frame ones, with some missing. The table shows 350,000 to 450,000 clones, with roughly 80% occurring only once. The sample consisted of PBMCs or T cells enriched from blood (not recorded which). All receptors derive from a woman in her 50s who had recovered from COVID-19. CDR3s include the opening cysteine and the closing phenylalanine or tryptophan. The D gene is left open where the match is weak. Rows give clone size only sometimes, using once, few, many, or a class for an expanded clone.

J gene,clone size,D gene,V gene,CDR3 protein,CDR3 DNA
TRBJ2-7,-,-,TRBV6-1,CASSETGVDEQYF,TGTGCCAGCAGTGAAACGGGGGTCGACGAGCAGTACTTC
TRBJ1-2,-,TRBD1,TRBV28,CASSRIWDRYTYGYTF,TGTGCCAGCAGTCGCATCTGGGACAGGTATACTTATGGCTACACCTTC
TRBJ2-1,-,-,TRBV21-1,CASSKEGRGNEQFF,TGTGCCAGCAGCAAAGAGGGGCGGGGAAATGAGCAGTTCTTC
TRBJ2-7,once,TRBD2,TRBV27,CASSLTAGTSGGLYF,TGTGCCAGCAGTCTAACGGCCGGGACTAGCGGGGGTTTATACTTC
TRBJ1-2,once,-,TRBV11-2,CASSLGQGYGYTF,TGTGCCAGCAGCTTAGGCCAGGGCTATGGCTACACCTTC
TRBJ1-1,-,-,TRBV27,CASSPTQGRTEAFF,TGTGCCAGCAGTCCGACGCAGGGGAGAACTGAAGCTTTCTTT
TRBJ2-1,-,TRBD2,TRBV29-1,CSVVGGTSGRFYNEQFF,TGCAGCGTTGTCGGGGGGACTAGCGGGAGGTTCTACAATGAGCAGTTCTTC
TRBJ2-3,-,-,TRBV9,CASSVSPSTDTQYF,TGTGCCAGCAGCGTATCCCCTAGCACAGATACGCAGTATTTT
TRBJ1-1,-,-,TRBV4-3,CASSLTSTGNTEAFF,TGCGCCAGCAGCCTGACGTCGACAGGGAACACTGAAGCTTTCTTT
TRBJ1-2,-,-,TRBV5-4,CASSQDSTSYGYTF,TGTGCCAGCAGCCAGGACAGCACCTCCTATGGCTACACCTTC
TRBJ1-2,-,-,TRBV6-6,CASTMGDFGGYTF,TGTGCCAGCACCATGGGGGACTTTGGAGGCTACACCTTC
TRBJ1-4,few,-,TRBV6-5,CASSGESGEKLFF,TGTGCCAGCTCGGGAGAGAGCGGTGAAAAACTGTTTTTT
TRBJ1-1,-,-,TRBV7-2,CASRVEVGQGNTEAFF,TGTGCCAGCAGAGTAGAAGTGGGGCAGGGGAACACTGAAGCTTTCTTT